This TCR beta chain was observed in a study of tumor-infiltrating lymphocytes in primary liver carcinoma. General study results and limits: Bulk unsorted sampling precluded comparing CD4+ and CD8+ repertoires.

Researchers drew blood RNA from unsorted whole blood and extracted germline DNA as well. This clonotype was detected a few times. Its antigen is unknown. TCR beta cDNA was prepared out of roughly 490 ng total RNA by means of a constant-region primer. Construction of TCR beta libraries relied on three successive nested multiplex PCR rounds employing slightly modified ARM-PCR. TRBV1-TRBV30 forward and Cbeta reverse primers drove the first two roughly 10-cycle rounds. TCRdb used MiXCR to reprocess the multiplex PCR reads, holding one entry per CDR3 protein. This table has 190,000 or so distinct CDR3 sequences, less than 65% appearing once. The CDR3 sequence is 14 residues long. The V gene's germline CDR1 is SEHNR and CDR2 FQNEAQ (reference sequence). Between the trimmed V and J ends, which lost 5 bases and 2 bases, there was a span of 12 bases.

This sequence joins TRBV7-9 and TRBJ1-1; a possible D gene is TRBD1 (6 bases). The material sequenced was peripheral blood. The sequence was collected from an older woman with primary liver carcinoma and hepatitis B virus infection. The CDR3 bases are TGTGCCAGCAGCCAGGGACATATCAACACTGAAGCTTTCTTT. It codes for CASSQGHINTEAFF.